This T cell receptor (beta chain) emerged from a study of glioma-infiltrating T cells. The CDR3 has 15 amino acids. CDR1 is LGHDT and CDR2 is YNNKEL in the germline V gene (reference sequence). Trimming shortened V by 4 bases and J by 9 bases, and 19 bases separated the two germline ends. TCR alpha and beta CDR3 regions were amplified from RNA using iRepertoire nested multiplex PCR. TCRdb ran MiXCR on the multiplex PCR reads and lists one entry per CDR3 protein. The table lists 35,000 to 45,000 distinct CDR3 sequences, about a fifth of them singletons, with roughly 6% in the top ten. This clonotype was observed many times.

The gene calls are TRBV3-1 and TRBJ2-1, with D tentatively TRBD1 or TRBD2 (6 bases each). Material for sequencing was glioma tissue, nonneoplastic brain tissue, or PBMCs (not recorded which). The clonotype was recovered from a human donor with low-grade glioma or glioblastoma, undergoing nonglioma brain surgery, or in good health (not recorded which). CDR3 nucleotides: TGTGCCAGCAGCCCTCAGCCCCCGGGGGACACTGAGCAGTTCTTC. Protein sequence: CASSPQPPGDTEQFF.